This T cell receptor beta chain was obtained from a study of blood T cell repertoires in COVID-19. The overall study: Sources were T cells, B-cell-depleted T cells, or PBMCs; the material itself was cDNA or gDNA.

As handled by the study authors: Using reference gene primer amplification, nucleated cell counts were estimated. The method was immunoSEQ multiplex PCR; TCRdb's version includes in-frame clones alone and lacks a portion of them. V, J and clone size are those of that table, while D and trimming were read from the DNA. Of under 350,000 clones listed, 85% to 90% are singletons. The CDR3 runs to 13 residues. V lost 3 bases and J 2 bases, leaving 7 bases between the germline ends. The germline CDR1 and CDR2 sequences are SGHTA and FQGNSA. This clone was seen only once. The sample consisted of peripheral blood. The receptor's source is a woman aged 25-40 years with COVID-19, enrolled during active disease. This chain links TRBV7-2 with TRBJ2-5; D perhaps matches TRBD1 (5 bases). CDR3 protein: CASSLTVQETQYF. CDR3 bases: TGTGCCAGCAGCTTGACAGTTCAAGAGACCCAGTACTTC. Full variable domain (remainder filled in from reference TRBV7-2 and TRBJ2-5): GAGVSQSPSNKVTEKGKDVELRCDPISGHTALYWYRQSLGQGLEFLIYFQGNSAPDKSGLPSDRFSAERTGGSVSTLTIQRTQQEDSAVYLCASSLTVQETQYFGPGTRLLVL.